A selection of T cell receptor beta chains follows, all from one sample in a study of T cell changes during pregnancy in multiple sclerosis. Here immunoSEQ multiplex PCR was the method, and the copy in TCRdb shows in-frame clones only, minus some. The data hold over 15,000 clones, with approximately 84% observed a single time. The specimen comprised CD8+ T cells from peripheral blood mononuclear cells, sampled in the second trimester of pregnancy. Receptor source: a female donor in good health, enrolled as a control in a pregnancy study. Each CDR3 is given with its conserved first and last residue. The D gene is left open where the match is weak. Only part of the rows carry a size: once, few, many, or a class if the clone is expanded.

d_call j_call clone_size v_call cdr3_aa cdr3_nt
. TRBJ1-3 once TRBV7-8 CASSPRTESGNTIYF TGTGCCAGCAGCCCCCGGACAGAATCTGGAAACACCATATATTTT
. TRBJ2-1 . TRBV6-5 CASSYAQTAYNEQFF TGTGCCAGCAGTTACGCACAGACCGCTTACAATGAGCAGTTCTTC
. TRBJ1-2 . TRBV7-9 CASSSTGDGYTF TGTGCCAGCAGCTCCACCGGGGATGGCTACACCTTC
TRBD1 TRBJ2-1 once TRBV7-9 CASSSNRDRDDNEQFF TGTGCCAGCAGCTCTAACCGGGACAGGGATGACAATGAGCAGTTCTTC
. TRBJ1-3 . TRBV30 CAWSVRDISGNTIYF TGTGCCTGGAGTGTACGGGATATCTCTGGAAACACCATATATTTT
TRBD1 TRBJ2-1 . TRBV10-3 CAISESTTTGTGGNEQFF TGTGCCATCAGTGAGTCAACCACTACCGGGACAGGGGGGAATGAGCAGTTCTTC
TRBD1 TRBJ2-7 . TRBV14 CASSLGTGRYEQYF TGTGCCAGCAGCCTCGGGACAGGGCGCTACGAGCAGTACTTC
. TRBJ2-1 . TRBV5-1 CASCLQDNEQFF TGCGCCAGCTGTTTACAGGACAATGAGCAGTTCTTC
. TRBJ2-5 . TRBV16 CASSPRTEETQYF TGTGCCAGCAGCCCCAGGACAGAAGAGACCCAGTACTTC
. TRBJ1-5 once TRBV6-1 CASSEGHSNQPQHF TGTGCCAGCAGTGAAGGGCATAGCAATCAGCCCCAGCATTTT
TRBD1 TRBJ2-7 . TRBV6-1 CASKGTGGVVYEQYF TGTGCCAGCAAAGGGACAGGGGGCGTCGTCTACGAGCAGTACTTC
TRBD2 TRBJ2-7 . TRBV2 CASTGGAYEQYF TGTGCCAGCACGGGGGGAGCCTACGAGCAGTACTTC
TRBD1 TRBJ1-5 . TRBV27 CASSTSQGARQPQHF TGTGCCAGCAGTACTTCTCAGGGGGCGAGGCAGCCCCAGCATTTT
TRBD2 TRBJ2-1 . TRBV6-4 CASSESGTSGFNEQFF TGTGCCAGCAGTGAGTCCGGGACTAGCGGCTTCAATGAGCAGTTCTTC
TRBD1 TRBJ2-2 . TRBV9 CASSVYEGADGELFF TGTGCCAGCAGCGTGTATGAGGGGGCCGACGGGGAGCTGTTTTTT
. TRBJ1-4 . TRBV9 CASSVQGGRNEKLFF TGTGCCAGCAGCGTACAAGGGGGACGGAATGAAAAACTGTTTTTT
. TRBJ2-1 . TRBV14 CASSHDPGDAYNEQFF TGTGCCAGCAGTCACGACCCGGGGGACGCTTACAATGAGCAGTTCTTC
TRBD1 TRBJ1-1 . TRBV23-1 CASLWGQPNTEAFF TGCGCCAGTTTGTGGGGACAGCCGAACACTGAAGCTTTCTTT
. TRBJ1-1 . TRBV4-3 CASRSSSRGRTEAFF TGCGCCAGCAGGTCAAGCAGCCGAGGGAGGACTGAAGCTTTCTTT
. TRBJ1-1 . TRBV28 CASSYGGAYTEAFF TGTGCCAGCAGTTACGGGGGGGCGTACACTGAAGCTTTCTTT
TRBD1 TRBJ1-5 . TRBV5-6 CASSPGTGDNQPQHF TGTGCCAGCAGCCCAGGGACAGGAGACAATCAGCCCCAGCATTTT
TRBD1 TRBJ2-2 . TRBV28 CASTGGATGELFF TGTGCCAGCACAGGGGGTGCCACCGGGGAGCTGTTTTTT
TRBD1 TRBJ2-3 . TRBV15 CATLGQGTDTQYF TGTGCCACCTTGGGACAGGGCACAGATACGCAGTATTTT
. TRBJ2-3 . TRBV9 CASSVVNTDTQYF TGTGCCAGCAGCGTAGTAAACACAGATACGCAGTATTTT
TRBD2 TRBJ2-3 . TRBV4-2 CASSQDAAGGFTDTQYF TGTGCCAGCAGCCAAGATGCGGCGGGGGGCTTCACAGATACGCAGTATTTT
. TRBJ1-4 . TRBV7-8 CASTQRGLNEKLFF TGTGCCAGCACACAAAGGGGACTAAATGAAAAACTGTTTTTT
. TRBJ2-1 . TRBV4-1 CASSQGGQGNNEQFF TGCGCCAGCAGCCAAGGGGGGCAGGGAAACAATGAGCAGTTCTTC
. TRBJ1-1 . TRBV6-1 CASRTAKNTEAFF TGTGCCAGCAGAACAGCCAAGAACACTGAAGCTTTCTTT
TRBD1 TRBJ1-5 . TRBV19 CASTSQDRPYSNQPQHF TGTGCCAGTACTTCCCAGGACAGGCCGTATAGCAATCAGCCCCAGCATTTT
TRBD1 TRBJ2-3 . TRBV6-6 CASSYRTGHTDTQYF TGTGCCAGCAGTTATCGGACAGGACACACAGATACGCAGTATTTT
TRBD1 TRBJ1-4 . TRBV27 CASSPWTGQATNEKLFF TGTGCCAGCAGTCCCTGGACAGGGCAGGCAACTAATGAAAAACTGTTTTTT
TRBD1 TRBJ1-2 . TRBV2 CASSAQGPRNGYTF TGTGCCAGCAGTGCACAGGGGCCAAGGAATGGCTACACCTTC
. TRBJ1-2 . TRBV19 CASSIWAGDGYGYTF TGTGCCAGTAGTATATGGGCCGGGGATGGCTATGGCTACACCTTC
. TRBJ1-1 . TRBV7-2 CASSRTGTTEAFF TGTGCCAGCAGCAGAACAGGGACCACTGAAGCTTTCTTT
. TRBJ1-3 once TRBV9 CASSAAVGSGNTIYF TGTGCCAGCAGCGCGGCGGTGGGCTCTGGAAACACCATATATTTT
TRBD1 TRBJ1-1 . TRBV7-8 CASSFTTGGLTEAFF TGTGCCAGCAGCTTCACGACAGGGGGCCTTACTGAAGCTTTCTTT
. TRBJ2-7 . TRBV15 CATRAGGDPYEQYF TGTGCCACCAGGGCAGGAGGGGACCCCTACGAGCAGTACTTC
TRBD1 TRBJ2-5 few TRBV4-3 CASSQRQGAQETQYF TGCGCCAGCAGCCAACGACAGGGGGCCCAGGAGACCCAGTACTTC
TRBD1 TRBJ2-2 . TRBV7-9 CASSWTGGTGELFF TGTGCCAGCAGCTGGACAGGGGGGACCGGGGAGCTGTTTTTT
. TRBJ1-2 . TRBV11-2 CASSLFLGHRDYGYTF TGTGCCAGCAGCTTATTTCTTGGACACAGGGACTATGGCTACACCTTC
TRBD2 TRBJ2-7 . TRBV4-3 CASSQKTDAERGAYEQYF TGCGCCAGCAGCCAAAAAACTGATGCCGAGCGGGGAGCGTACGAGCAGTACTTC
TRBD1 TRBJ2-3 few TRBV27 CASSFGTGLVDTQYF TGTGCCAGCAGCTTCGGGACAGGGCTGGTGGATACGCAGTATTTT
. TRBJ1-1 . TRBV6-5 CASSYTPGTGTEAFF TGTGCCAGCAGTTACACCCCAGGAACAGGCACTGAAGCTTTCTTT